Presented here are 26 T cell receptor beta chains from one specimen sequenced in a study of cytomegalovirus exposure and HLA in healthy donors. Primers for the PCR totalled 60 Vbeta and 13 Jbeta. Generated by immunoSEQ multiplex PCR, the TCRdb table keeps only in-frame clones and is missing some. Seen here are some 190,000 clones, around 75% observed once, and the top ten hold less than 4%. The sequenced sample consisted of PBMCs. These receptors originate from a woman aged 25 to 45 in good health and CMV-seropositive.

The chain is built from TRBV6-5 and TRBJ2-5, with 12 bases that match TRBD2. CDR3 length equals 13 residues. The ends lost 8 bases at V and 2 bases at J; junction bases unmatched: 0. Germline CDR1 MNHEY, CDR2 SVGAGI. In nucleotides, the CDR3 is TGTGCCAGCGGACTAGCGGGACAAGAGACCCAGTACTTC. It translates to CASGLAGQETQYF.

This clone was seen a few times. This chain connects TRBV6-4 to TRBJ2-2; 8 bases match TRBD1. V lost 4 bases to trimming and J lost 3 bases; unmatched junction nucleotides: 4. CDR1 is MRHNA, CDR2 SNTAGT, per germline. The CDR3 loop spans 15 amino acids. The CDR3 here is CASSGQGADTGELFF. CDR3 nucleotide sequence: TGTGCCAGCAGTGGGCAGGGGGCAGACACCGGGGAGCTGTTTTTT.

The J gene is TRBJ2-7, the V gene TRBV28, with D hard to call. CDR3 length equals 12 residues. Germline V CDR1 and CDR2: MDHEN, SYDVKM. V gave up 4 bases and J gave up 5 bases, with 9 bases separating them. The CDR3 DNA follows: TGTGCCAGCAGTTCCGCCAGCGACGAGCAGTACTTC. Its protein product is CASSSASDEQYF.

The chain joins TRBV28 to TRBJ1-5, with TRBD1 matching 7 bases. V was pared by 5 bases and J by 6 bases, with 19 bases of the junction left unmatched. The CDR3 runs 18 residues. In germline, CDR1 is MDHEN, CDR2 SYDVKM. The CDR3: CASSTRQGWDRYGQPQHF. The CDR3 DNA reads as TGTGCCAGCAGTACCCGACAGGGATGGGATAGGTATGGTCAGCCCCAGCATTTT.

V gene TRBV11-2 combines with J gene TRBJ2-3; a weak D match, TRBD1 (6 bases). V dropped 6 bases and J dropped 5 bases, with 24 bases sitting between them. CDR1 and CDR2 from the germline V gene are SGHAT and FQNNGV. This CDR3 comprises 17 residues. The CDR3: CASRPGGLGAGEDTQYF. As DNA, the CDR3 is TGTGCCAGCAGGCCCGGAGGACTGGGGGCGGGTGAAGATACGCAGTATTTT.

This chain joins TRBV6-1 and TRBJ2-7; 10 bases map to TRBD2. Germline values: CDR1 MNHNS, CDR2 SASEGT. Trimming cost V 1 base and J 6 bases; bases outside gene matches: 3. The CDR3 covers 14 residues. CDR3 residues: CASSEGLAGAEQYF. CDR3 coding DNA: TGTGCCAGCAGTGAAGGGCTAGCGGGAGCCGAGCAGTACTTC.

The sample holds one count of this clone. The rearrangement joins TRBV7-2 to TRBJ2-1; 8 nucleotides match TRBD2. Germline V CDR1 and CDR2: SGHTA, FQGNSA. The CDR3 contains 15 residues. Unmatched junction bases numbered 5, after V lost 4 bases and J lost 3 bases. The CDR3 DNA sequence: TGTGCCAGCAGCTCGACTAGCGCAAGCTACAATGAGCAGTTCTTC. It encodes CASSSTSASYNEQFF. Using reference TRBV7-2 and TRBJ2-1 for the parts outside the CDR3, the full variable domain is GAGVSQSPSNKVTEKGKDVELRCDPISGHTALYWYRQSLGQGLEFLIYFQGNSAPDKSGLPSDRFSAERTGGSVSTLTIQRTQQEDSAVYLCASSSTSASYNEQFFGPGTRLTVL.

CDR3 DNA sequence: TGTGCCAGCTCACCGCCTAGCGCAGATACGCAGTATTTT. Its protein is CASSPPSADTQYF. J is TRBJ2-3 and V is TRBV18; D is possibly TRBD2 (6 bases). V lost 3 bases and J 4 bases, leaving 8 bases between the germline ends. The CDR3 covers 13 residues. In germline, CDR1 is KGHSH, CDR2 LQKENI.

This chain connects TRBV2 to TRBJ2-2, with a tentative D call TRBD1 (6 bases). This CDR3 has 13 residues. Trimming left V 2 bases short and J 7 bases short, with 8 bases between. Germline CDR1 reads SNHLY; CDR2 reads FYNNEI. In nucleotides, the CDR3 is TGTGCCAGCAGTGAACAGGGGATCGGGGAGCTGTTTTTT. This translates into CASSEQGIGELFF.

CDR3 bases: TGTGCCAGCAGCCAAGATCTATCCCTTCCCTACGAGCAGTACTTC. Translation: CASSQDLSLPYEQYF. The genes are TRBV4-2 and TRBJ2-7; D is unclear. V was cut by 0 bases and J by 2 bases, with 11 bases left in between. This CDR3 spans 15 amino acids. Germline V gene sequence: CDR1 LGHNA, CDR2 YNFKEQ.

The rearrangement links TRBV4-1 to TRBJ1-5, with a possible D match to TRBD1 (6 bases). The V end lost 5 bases, the J end lost 2 bases, and 19 bases lay between the germline ends. The CDR3 runs to 17 residues. The germline gives CDR1 MGHRA, CDR2 YSYEKL. The CDR3 reads CASSSLITGIRNQPQHF. DNA of the CDR3: TGCGCCAGCAGCTCCTTAATTACAGGGATTCGCAATCAGCCCCAGCATTTT.

The CDR3 here is CASSQDLRAQAFF. The CDR3 region has the DNA TGTGCCAGCAGCCAAGATCTCAGGGCACAAGCTTTCTTT. The rearrangement joins TRBV14 to TRBJ1-1; D perhaps matches TRBD1 (5 bases). Trimming shortened V by 0 bases and J by 9 bases, and 11 bases separated the two germline ends. CDR1 is SGHDN and CDR2 is FVKESK in the germline V gene. This CDR3 comprises 13 residues.

The J gene is TRBJ2-2, the V gene TRBV5-6; D is perhaps TRBD2 (6 bases). The germline CDR1 and CDR2 sequences are SGHDT and YYEEEE. Trimming shortened V by 10 bases and J by 2 bases, and 15 bases separated the two germline ends. This CDR3 spans 14 amino acids. The CDR3 coding sequence is TGTGCCGGAGGGCTCGGGGGAAACACCGGGGAGCTGTTTTTT. This gives the protein CAGGLGGNTGELFF.

The rearrangement uses TRBV28 and TRBJ1-1, with 7 bases that match TRBD1. V was pared by 5 bases and J by 2 bases, with 5 bases of the junction left unmatched. The CDR3 length is 14 residues. Germline-derived CDR1 and CDR2 are MDHEN and SYDVKM. The CDR3 DNA sequence: TGTGCCAGCAGTCTCGGGGACAGCAACACTGAAGCTTTCTTT. Translated: CASSLGDSNTEAFF.

DNA of the CDR3: TGTGCCAGCAGCTCATCACTCGGTCCCTACGAGCAGTACTTC. Amino acid sequence: CASSSSLGPYEQYF. The chain is built from TRBV27 and TRBJ2-7; D is undetermined. V lost 6 bases and J lost 2, with 14 bases in between. This CDR3 is built from 14 residues. The germline V gene has CDR1 MNHEY and CDR2 SMNVEV (reference sequence).

This rearrangement joins TRBV14 to TRBJ2-5; 9 positions match TRBD1. The CDR3 spans 16 residues. Germline trimming cut 4 bases from V and 4 bases from J; bases unmatched to any gene: 10. The germline V gene has CDR1 SGHDN and CDR2 FVKESK. CDR3 DNA sequence: TGTGCCAGCAGCCGCGTCGGGACAGGGAATCGAGAGACCCAGTACTTC. This sequence encodes CASSRVGTGNRETQYF.

The chain has TRBV19 and TRBJ2-5; TRBD1 aligns across 7 bases. The junction had 3 bases not matched to a gene; V was cut back by 3 bases and J by 2 bases. CDR3 length equals 14 residues. CDR1 LNHDA and CDR2 SQIVND come from the germline V gene (reference sequence). DNA of the CDR3: TGTGCCAGTAGTATGTGGGACAGACAAGAGACCCAGTACTTC. It encodes CASSMWDRQETQYF.

This clone was counted a few times. J is TRBJ2-7 and V is TRBV27; tentatively, D is TRBD2 (5 bases). The V gene's germline CDR1 is MNHEY and CDR2 SMNVEV (reference sequence). The CDR3 loop spans 14 amino acids. V lost 3 bases and J 0 bases, leaving 9 bases between the germline ends. The CDR3 DNA reads TGTGCCAGCAGTTTTAAAGGGAGCTCCTACGAGCAGTACTTC. Its protein product is CASSFKGSSYEQYF.

The rearrangement uses TRBV2 and TRBJ2-7; weak D call: TRBD2 (5 bases). With 2 bases removed from V and 0 bases from J, the gap between germline ends came to 14 bases. Germline CDR1 is SNHLY and CDR2 is FYNNEI. This CDR3 is built from 16 residues. CDR3 region: CASSEYVAISSYEQYF. The CDR3 DNA follows: TGTGCCAGCAGTGAATATGTAGCGATAAGCTCCTACGAGCAGTACTTC.

The chain is built from TRBV27 and TRBJ2-3, with 14 positions matching TRBD2. J gave up 14 bases and V 4 bases, and 8 bases lay outside the gene matches. Germline CDR1 and CDR2: MNHEY and SMNVEV (reference sequence). This CDR3 is 14 amino acids long. The CDR3 bases are TGTGCCAGCAGTTGGGGACTAGCGGGGGCAGAGTGGTATTTT. Amino acid sequence: CASSWGLAGAEWYF.

A remark on this clone: This specimen includes other DNA sequences encoding the same CDR3. This chain links TRBV28 with TRBJ2-5, with D possibly TRBD2 on 6 matching bases. This CDR3 region has 13 residues. Trimming pared 2 bases from V and 3 bases from J, leaving 7 bases between. In germline, CDR1 is MDHEN, CDR2 SYDVKM. In DNA, the CDR3 is TGTGCCAGCAGTTTAAGACTAGAAGAGACCCAGTACTTC. Its translation is CASSLRLEETQYF. The whole variable domain, remainder taken from reference TRBV28 and TRBJ2-5, is DVKVTQSSRYLVKRTGEKVFLECVQDMDHENMFWYRQDPGLGLRLIYFSYDVKMKEKGDIPEGYSVSREKKERFSLILESASTNQTSMYLCASSLRLEETQYFGPGTRLLVL.

This clone was seen a handful of times. The rearrangement joins TRBV29-1 to TRBJ2-1; D call uncertain. Trimming removed 4 bases at V and 7 bases at J, with 11 bases between. CDR3 length: 12 residues. Germline assignment: CDR1 SQVTM and CDR2 ANQGSEA. CDR3 sequence: CSVAVPPNEQFF. CDR3 nucleotides: TGCAGCGTTGCGGTACCACCTAATGAGCAGTTCTTC.

The chain joins TRBV6-1 to TRBJ1-2, with TRBD1 matching 9 bases. From germline, CDR1 is MNHNS and CDR2 SASEGT. The V gene end was trimmed by 6 bases and the J gene end by 8 bases; junction bases not matched to a gene: 7. The CDR3 runs 13 residues. The CDR3: CASRPTGGQGYTF. CDR3 nucleotide sequence: TGTGCCAGCAGACCGACAGGGGGACAAGGCTACACCTTC.

This clone was counted only a few times. The genes are TRBV18 and TRBJ2-5; D uncertain. The germline V and J ends were trimmed by 0 bases and 2 bases, with 7 bases remaining between them. The CDR3 totals 14 residues. Looked up from germline, CDR1 is KGHSH and CDR2 is LQKENI. CDR3 DNA: TGTGCCAGCTCACCACCGGAACAGCAAGAGACCCAGTACTTC. Translating it yields CASSPPEQQETQYF.

This chain joins TRBV9 and TRBJ2-5; D is uncertain. Germline assignment: CDR1 SGDLS and CDR2 YYNGEE. The CDR3 contains 13 residues. Trimming cost V 4 bases and J 2 bases, with 9 bases left between them. The CDR3 nucleotides read TGTGCCAGCAGCCTCCAGTCTCAAGAGACCCAGTACTTC. Translating it yields CASSLQSQETQYF.

In DNA, the CDR3 is TGTGCCAGCAGTCCGGGACAGGGAGGGTACGAGCAGTACTTC. Encoded protein: CASSPGQGGYEQYF. V and J are TRBV27 and TRBJ2-7; 9 bases map to TRBD1. CDR1 MNHEY and CDR2 SMNVEV come from the germline V gene (reference sequence). V lost 5 bases to trimming and J lost 4 bases; unmatched junction nucleotides: 6. The length of the CDR3 is 14 residues.